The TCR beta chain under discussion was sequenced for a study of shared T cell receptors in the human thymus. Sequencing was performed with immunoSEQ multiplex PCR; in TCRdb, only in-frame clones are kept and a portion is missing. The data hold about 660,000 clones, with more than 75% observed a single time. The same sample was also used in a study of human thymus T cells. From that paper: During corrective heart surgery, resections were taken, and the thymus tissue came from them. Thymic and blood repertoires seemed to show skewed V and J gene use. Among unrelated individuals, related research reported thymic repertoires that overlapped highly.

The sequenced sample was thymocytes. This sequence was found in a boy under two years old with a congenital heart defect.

This CDR3 is CASSQDCGTSGSGGTDTQYF. CDR3 sequence (DNA): TGCGCCAGCAGCCAAGATTGTGGGACTAGCGGGAGTGGGGGCACAGATACGCAGTATTTT. The chain links TRBV4-1 to TRBJ2-3; 14 bases are a match to TRBD2. V dropped 0 bases and J dropped 1; count of bases not matched to a gene: 9. Germline V gene sequence: CDR1 MGHRA, CDR2 YSYEKL. This CDR3 region has 20 residues.